A selection of T cell receptor beta chains follows, all from one sample in a study of shared clonotypes between healthy human individuals. Using immunoSEQ multiplex PCR, the repertoire was profiled, and TCRdb retains in-frame clones only, with some absent. The sample lists 400,000 to 550,000 clones, approximately 79% seen once, with approximately 12% in the top ten. The sequenced sample consisted of PBMCs. Receptors were obtained from a woman between 40 and 55 years old in good health. Some clones in this sample may be carry-over from other donors' samples. The CDR3 runs from the conserved cysteine through the conserved F or W. Each record gives: J gene, D gene, V gene, clone size, CDR3 protein, CDR3 DNA. D genes are given only for firm matches. The size entry is marked missing in some rows and otherwise reads once, few, many or a size class.

J gene: TRBJ1-3
D gene: -
V gene: TRBV14
clone size: many
CDR3 protein: CASSQDRGNTIYF
CDR3 DNA: TGTGCCAGCAGCCAAGACAGGGGAAACACCATATATTTT

J gene: TRBJ2-1
D gene: -
V gene: TRBV7-3
clone size: -
CDR3 protein: CASSLDPGYNEQFF
CDR3 DNA: TGTGCCAGCAGCTTAGATCCGGGATACAATGAGCAGTTCTTC

J gene: TRBJ1-2
D gene: -
V gene: TRBV30
clone size: few
CDR3 protein: CAWSVKGAINYGYTF
CDR3 DNA: TGTGCCTGGAGTGTCAAAGGGGCCATTAACTATGGCTACACCTTC

J gene: TRBJ1-5
D gene: TRBD1
V gene: TRBV30
clone size: few
CDR3 protein: CAWSSRGTGGSQPQHF
CDR3 DNA: TGTGCCTGGAGTTCCCGGGGGACAGGGGGCAGTCAGCCCCAGCATTTT

J gene: TRBJ2-1
D gene: TRBD1
V gene: TRBV18
clone size: -
CDR3 protein: CASSPGQGGNEQFF
CDR3 DNA: TGTGCCAGCTCACCCGGACAGGGTGGGAATGAGCAGTTCTTC

J gene: TRBJ1-1
D gene: -
V gene: TRBV4-1
clone size: -
CDR3 protein: CASRPRQNTEAFF
CDR3 DNA: TGCGCCAGCAGACCCAGGCAGAACACTGAAGCTTTCTTT

J gene: TRBJ2-3
D gene: TRBD2
V gene: TRBV4-2
clone size: once
CDR3 protein: CASSHPTSGSPTDTQYF
CDR3 DNA: TGTGCCAGCAGCCACCCGACTAGCGGGAGCCCCACAGATACGCAGTATTTT

J gene: TRBJ2-3
D gene: -
V gene: TRBV7-2
clone size: -
CDR3 protein: CASSPRSRPSTDTQYF
CDR3 DNA: TGTGCCAGCAGCCCTAGGTCCCGGCCTAGCACAGATACGCAGTATTTT

J gene: TRBJ1-3
D gene: TRBD1
V gene: TRBV28
clone size: -
CDR3 protein: CASSPPGQTSSGNTIYF
CDR3 DNA: TGTGCCAGCAGTCCGCCGGGACAGACCTCCTCTGGAAACACCATATATTTT

J gene: TRBJ1-1
D gene: -
V gene: TRBV19
clone size: -
CDR3 protein: CASSVAPIGVGTEAFF
CDR3 DNA: TGTGCCAGTAGTGTGGCCCCAATAGGGGTGGGGACTGAAGCTTTCTTT

J gene: TRBJ2-7
D gene: TRBD2
V gene: TRBV15
clone size: -
CDR3 protein: CATSREATSGNLPYEQYF
CDR3 DNA: TGTGCCACCAGCAGAGAAGCGACTAGCGGGAACCTTCCCTACGAGCAGTACTTC

J gene: TRBJ2-3
D gene: -
V gene: TRBV9
clone size: -
CDR3 protein: CASSAVTGMKGTDTQYF
CDR3 DNA: TGTGCCAGCAGCGCAGTAACAGGGATGAAGGGCACAGATACGCAGTATTTT

J gene: TRBJ2-1
D gene: TRBD1
V gene: TRBV7-9
clone size: -
CDR3 protein: CASSPGAGGYNEQFF
CDR3 DNA: TGTGCCAGCAGCCCCGGGGCAGGGGGCTATAATGAGCAGTTCTTC